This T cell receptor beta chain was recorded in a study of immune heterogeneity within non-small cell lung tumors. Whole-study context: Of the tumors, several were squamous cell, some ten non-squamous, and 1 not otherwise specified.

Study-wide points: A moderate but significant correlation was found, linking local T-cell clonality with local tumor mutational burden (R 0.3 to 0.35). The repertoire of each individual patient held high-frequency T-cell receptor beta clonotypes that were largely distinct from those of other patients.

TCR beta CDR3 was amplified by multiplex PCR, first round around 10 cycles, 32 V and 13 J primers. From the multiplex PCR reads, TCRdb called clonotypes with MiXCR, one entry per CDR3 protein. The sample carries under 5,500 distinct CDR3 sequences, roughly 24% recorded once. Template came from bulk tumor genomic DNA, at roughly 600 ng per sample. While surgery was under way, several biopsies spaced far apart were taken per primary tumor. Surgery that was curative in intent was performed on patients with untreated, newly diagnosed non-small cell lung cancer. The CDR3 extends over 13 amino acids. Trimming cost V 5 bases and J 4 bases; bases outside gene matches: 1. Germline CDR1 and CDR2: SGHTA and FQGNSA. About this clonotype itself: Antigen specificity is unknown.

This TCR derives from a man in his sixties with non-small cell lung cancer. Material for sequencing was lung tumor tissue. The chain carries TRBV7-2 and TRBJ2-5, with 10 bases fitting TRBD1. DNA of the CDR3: TGTGCCAGCAGCCGGACAGGGGGAGAGACCCAGTACTTC. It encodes CASSRTGGETQYF.